The source of this TCR beta chain is a study of Graves' ophthalmopathy and Graves' hyperthyroidism. Study-level results: Among thyroid clonotypes expanded above 0.001 frequency, most also appeared in blood.

In this cohort's terms, stable hyperthyroidism meant no ophthalmopathy by 18 months of follow-up. Serum thyroxine and TRAb, along with clinical symptoms, thyroid ultrasound and orbital computed tomography, were what diagnosis relied on. PBMCs were isolated from an approximately 10 ml sample of fresh peripheral blood. Using RNA transcripts, the TCR beta CDR3 regions were amplified. First-round RT-PCR with HTBI primers preceded a second-round multiplex PCR. One entry per CDR3 protein results from TCRdb running MiXCR on the multiplex PCR reads. The table lists some 380,000 distinct CDR3 sequences, 15% of them singletons. The germline V gene encodes CDR1 SGHAT and CDR2 FQNNGV. The CDR3 consists of 13 residues. The V gene lost 2 bases and the J gene lost 7 bases, with 11 bases spanning the gap. At least ten counts were recorded for this clonotype. The antigen remains unidentified.

The chain joins TRBV11-2 to TRBJ1-2; no clear D gene. Sequenced material: peripheral blood. The clonotype was recovered from a woman in her late teens or twenties with stable Graves' hyperthyroidism. The CDR3 DNA is TGTGCCAGCAGCTTAACCGTTTCGGGTGGCTACACCTTC. As protein: CASSLTVSGGYTF.